The rows below give T cell receptor beta chains drawn from one sample of a study of graft-versus-host responses after intestinal transplantation. Antigens for these TCRs are unknown. Sequencing was performed with immunoSEQ multiplex PCR; in TCRdb, only in-frame clones are kept and a portion is missing. Of around 110,000 clones detected, about 92% appear once; the ten largest clones hold roughly 0.24%. The specimen comprised unstimulated CD4+ T cells sorted from spleen or lymph node cells, sampled before transplant. Every receptor here comes from a human donor who was the organ donor for an intestinal transplant. CDR3s include the opening cysteine and the closing phenylalanine or tryptophan. A D gene is named only where the DNA matches it firmly.

V: TRBV29-1; J: TRBJ2-3; D: .; DNA: TGCAGCGTTGGCAGGGAACCAGATACGCAGTATTTT; CDR3: CSVGREPDTQYF
V: TRBV19; J: TRBJ1-2; D: .; DNA: TGTGCCAGTAACAGGGCCGCCACGCCTAACTATGGCTACACCTTC; CDR3: CASNRAATPNYGYTF
V: TRBV6-6; J: TRBJ1-1; D: .; DNA: TGTGCCAGCAAACGCACTGAAGCTTTCTTT; CDR3: CASKRTEAFF
V: TRBV9; J: TRBJ1-4; D: TRBD1; DNA: TGTGCCAGCAGCGTAGGTGGAGGGGGCGAAAAACTGTTTTTT; CDR3: CASSVGGGGEKLFF
V: TRBV5-1; J: TRBJ2-3; D: TRBD2; DNA: TGCGCCAGCAGCTTGGGTGGGGCGGGAGCGGAGAATACGCAGTATTTT; CDR3: CASSLGGAGAENTQYF
V: TRBV28; J: TRBJ2-5; D: TRBD1; DNA: TGTGCCAGCAGTTTGTTGGACAGGGATGAAGAGACCCAGTACTTC; CDR3: CASSLLDRDEETQYF
V: TRBV28; J: TRBJ1-3; D: .; DNA: TGTGCCAGCAGTTTTCAGAGGGGAAACACCATATATTTT; CDR3: CASSFQRGNTIYF
V: TRBV2; J: TRBJ2-2; D: TRBD1; DNA: TGTGCCAGCAGTGACCCCCGGACAGGGGGAACCGGGGAGCTGTTTTTT; CDR3: CASSDPRTGGTGELFF
V: TRBV6-5; J: TRBJ2-7; D: TRBD1; DNA: TGTGCCAGCAGTTACTCAGCAGGGGGCTACGAGCAGTACTTC; CDR3: CASSYSAGGYEQYF
V: TRBV7-9; J: TRBJ1-2; D: .; DNA: TGTGCCAGCAGCTTAGGGGCAGGGAGGGTTAACTATGGCCACACCTTC; CDR3: CASSLGAGRVNYGHTF
V: TRBV10-1; J: TRBJ2-2; D: .; DNA: TGCGCCAGCAGTGAGGGCCGGGACTTTTACACCGGGGAGCTGTTTTTT; CDR3: CASSEGRDFYTGELFF
V: TRBV7-2; J: TRBJ2-1; D: TRBD2; DNA: TGTGCCAGCAGCCCGGGACTAGCGTACAATGAGCAGTTCTTC; CDR3: CASSPGLAYNEQFF